This is a list of T cell receptor beta chains from one sample in a study of blood T cell repertoires in COVID-19. Measured with immunoSEQ multiplex PCR; TCRdb has only the in-frame clones, and not every one. The table has 100,000 to 150,000 clones, almost 70% seen once. The sequenced sample was peripheral blood. These receptors originate from a woman in her 70s with acute or convalescent COVID-19. Each CDR3 is given with its conserved first and last residue. The D gene is left open where the match is weak. Expanded clones are given a class, and other clones once, few, many or no size at all.

TRBV7-9	TRBJ2-1	.	.	CASSLVPRRYYNEQFF	TGTGCCAGCAGCTTGGTCCCCAGGAGGTATTACAATGAGCAGTTCTTC
TRBV30	TRBJ1-3	once	TRBD1	CAWGTGSSGNTIYF	TGTGCCTGGGGGACAGGGAGCTCTGGAAACACCATATATTTT
TRBV11-2	TRBJ2-7	.	TRBD2	CASSLVLAGAYEQYF	TGTGCCAGCAGCTTAGTATTAGCGGGAGCCTACGAGCAGTACTTC
TRBV7-6	TRBJ2-7	.	TRBD2	CASSSGVGSGDYEQYF	TGTGCCAGCAGCTCGGGGGTGGGTAGCGGGGACTACGAGCAGTACTTC
TRBV2	TRBJ2-2	.	.	CASRGRNTGELFF	TGTGCCAGCCGGGGGAGGAACACCGGGGAGCTGTTTTTT
TRBV7-9	TRBJ1-5	few	.	CASSVSTGINQPQHF	TGTGCCAGCAGCGTTAGCACAGGGATCAATCAGCCCCAGCATTTT
TRBV6-2/TRBV6-3	TRBJ1-6	.	.	CASSRSGNSPLHF	TGTGCCAGCAGTCGGAGTGGAAATTCACCCCTCCACTTT
TRBV20-1	TRBJ1-1	few	.	CSARRSSGAFF	TGCAGTGCTAGAAGGTCCTCCGGGGCTTTCTTT
TRBV5-6	TRBJ2-2	.	.	CASRRDTGELFF	TGTGCCAGCCGCAGGGACACCGGGGAGCTGTTTTTT
TRBV19	TRBJ1-1	.	.	CASSPLAAGGSEAFF	TGTGCCAGTAGCCCTTTGGCGGCGGGGGGATCTGAAGCTTTCTTT
TRBV29-1	TRBJ2-7	few	TRBD2	CSGRGGADEQYF	TGCAGCGGACGCGGGGGGGCGGACGAGCAGTACTTC
TRBV19	TRBJ2-5	few	TRBD1	CASSILPGQGSETQYF	TGTGCCAGTAGTATCCTCCCGGGACAGGGTTCCGAGACCCAGTACTTC